These T cell receptor beta chains were read from a single sample in a study of blood T cell repertoires in COVID-19. Sequencing used immunoSEQ multiplex PCR; TCRdb keeps in-frame clones, though not all of them. The sample records 400,000 to 550,000 clones, nearly 90% being singletons. The sequenced sample was PBMCs or T cells enriched from blood (not recorded which). Every receptor here comes from a woman aged 18-35 years with acute COVID-19. Each CDR3 is given with its conserved first and last residue. Each record gives: D gene, clone size, J gene, V gene, CDR3 DNA, CDR3 protein. The D gene is left open where the match is weak. The listing skips clone size in some rows; elsewhere it reads once, few, many or a size class.

D: .
size: .
J: TRBJ1-4
V: TRBV28
DNA: TGTGCCAGCAGTAGGGGTATTAATGAAAAACTGTTTTTT
CDR3: CASSRGINEKLFF

D: .
size: once
J: TRBJ2-1
V: TRBV2
DNA: TGTGCCAGCAAAGGGGGTACGACCTACAATGAGCAGTTCTTC
CDR3: CASKGGTTYNEQFF

D: TRBD2
size: .
J: TRBJ2-3
V: TRBV5-1
DNA: TGCGCCAGCAGCGACATGACTAGCGGGGGCACAGATACGCAGTATTTT
CDR3: CASSDMTSGGTDTQYF

D: .
size: .
J: TRBJ2-3
V: TRBV25-1
DNA: TGTGCCAGCAGTGAATATGGGCAGTACACAGATACGCAGTATTTT
CDR3: CASSEYGQYTDTQYF

D: TRBD2
size: .
J: TRBJ2-3
V: TRBV7-2
DNA: TGTGCCAGCAGCTTTCTAGGCGGGAGTTCAGATACGCAGTATTTT
CDR3: CASSFLGGSSDTQYF

D: TRBD2
size: .
J: TRBJ2-2
V: TRBV18
DNA: TGTGCCAGCTCACCATTAGGGAGGGCGAACACCGGGGAGCTGTTTTTT
CDR3: CASSPLGRANTGELFF

D: TRBD1
size: .
J: TRBJ1-5
V: TRBV7-9
DNA: TGTGCCAGCAGCTTTAGCGGAGGACAGGGGGAACAGCCCCAGCATTTT
CDR3: CASSFSGGQGEQPQHF

D: .
size: .
J: TRBJ1-4
V: TRBV2
DNA: TGTGCCAGCATCAAAGGACAGTCGGCTAATGAAAAACTGTTTTTT
CDR3: CASIKGQSANEKLFF

D: .
size: .
J: TRBJ2-2
V: TRBV6-5
DNA: TGTGCCAGCAGTTACTCGATGCAGACGAACACCGGGGAGCTGTTTTTT
CDR3: CASSYSMQTNTGELFF

D: TRBD1
size: .
J: TRBJ2-3
V: TRBV2
DNA: TGTGCCAGCATAAGGTGGGGACAGGACACAGATACGCAGTATTTT
CDR3: CASIRWGQDTDTQYF

D: .
size: .
J: TRBJ1-5
V: TRBV24-1
DNA: TGTGCCACCAGTGATTCCACGACAGACACAGGTCAGCCCCAGCATTTT
CDR3: CATSDSTTDTGQPQHF

D: .
size: .
J: TRBJ2-2
V: TRBV24-1
DNA: TGTGCCACCAGTGCCAGCACCGGGGAGCTGTTTTTT
CDR3: CATSASTGELFF

D: .
size: few
J: TRBJ2-5
V: TRBV10-1
DNA: TGCGCCAGCAGTGAATGGGCAGAGGGTGAGACCCAGTACTTC
CDR3: CASSEWAEGETQYF